Listed below are T cell receptor beta chains from one sample, sequenced in a study of sequential checkpoint blockade in melanoma. The table came from immunoSEQ multiplex PCR; TCRdb's copy has only in-frame clones and leaves some out. Among fewer than 5,500 clones listed, roughly 21% were seen once. The sample was tumor tissue (inferred from file names), taken from a patient given nivolumab and ipilimumab in sequence. The receptors derive from a human donor with melanoma. Each CDR3 is given with its conserved first and last residue. The D gene is left open where the match is weak. Expanded clones get a size class; other rows say once, few or many, or leave the size out.

J gene,V gene,clone size,D gene,CDR3 DNA,CDR3 protein
TRBJ2-7,TRBV6-8,many,.,TGTGCCAGCAGCACACCCCGAGATGCTGGGTACGAGCAGTACTTC,CASSTPRDAGYEQYF
TRBJ2-5,TRBV6-8,few,.,TGTGCCAGCACCTCCAGGGGAGGCGAAGAGACCCAGTACTTC,CASTSRGGEETQYF
TRBJ2-5,TRBV19,.,.,TGTGCCAGTAGCGGGGGCAAAGAGACCCAGTACTTC,CASSGGKETQYF
TRBJ2-2,TRBV9,medium-sized,TRBD2,TGTGCCAGCAGCGTAGACGGGGGGTACACCGGGGAGCTGTTTTTT,CASSVDGGYTGELFF
TRBJ2-3,TRBV10-2,.,.,TGCGCCAGCAGTGAGTCACGTGTTTTTCCGCAGTATTTT,CASSESRVFPQYF
TRBJ1-2,TRBV6-8,.,.,TGTGCCAGCAGCCACGTGAACATTGACTATGGCTACACCTTC,CASSHVNIDYGYTF
TRBJ2-3,TRBV9,.,TRBD2,TGTGCCAGCGGACTAGCGGGAGGGCGAGGGGATACGCAGTATTTT,CASGLAGGRGDTQYF
TRBJ2-3,TRBV10-2,.,.,TGCGCCAGCAGTGACGAGCTTGCGGATACGCAGTATTTT,CASSDELADTQYF
TRBJ1-4,TRBV6-8,.,.,TGTGCCAGCAGTCGTGGGGGGTCTGAAAAACTGTTTTTT,CASSRGGSEKLFF
TRBJ1-5,TRBV6-8,few,TRBD1,TGTGCCAGCAGTGTGACAGGGGTGTCACAGCCCCAGCATTTT,CASSVTGVSQPQHF
TRBJ2-5,TRBV6-8,.,.,TGTGCCAGCAGTTACTCTGAGGAGACCCAGTACTTC,CASSYSEETQYF
TRBJ1-2,TRBV28,.,TRBD1,TGTGCCAGCAGGAGACAGGGGTATTATGGCTACACCTTC,CASRRQGYYGYTF
TRBJ2-2,TRBV15,.,.,TGTGCCACCAGCAGAGATCCTGTACAGGTTAAAAACACCGGGGAGCTGTTTTTT,CATSRDPVQVKNTGELFF
TRBJ2-7,TRBV6-8,few,.,TGTGCCAGCAGTTCCCGCGTCGACAGAGCCTACGAGCAGTACTTC,CASSSRVDRAYEQYF
TRBJ1-6,TRBV18,.,.,TGTGCCAGCTCACCGTTGTCCGTCAGGGAGCCCGTATATTCACCCCTCCACTTT,CASSPLSVREPVYSPLHF
TRBJ2-1,TRBV6-8,.,.,TGTGCCAGCAGTTTTCTAGCCAATGAGCAGTTCTTC,CASSFLANEQFF
TRBJ2-7,TRBV11-3,many,TRBD1,TGTGCCAGCAGCTGGACAGGCGCCGCCTACGAGCAGTACTTC,CASSWTGAAYEQYF
TRBJ1-6,TRBV5-1,.,.,TGCGCCAGCAGCTTGGCGGACGGGCGGGGCAATTCACCCCTCCACTTT,CASSLADGRGNSPLHF
TRBJ2-2,TRBV18,.,TRBD1,TGTGCCAGCTCACCACTGACCGGGACAGGGGCATCCGGGGAGCTGTTTTTT,CASSPLTGTGASGELFF
TRBJ2-5,TRBV28,few,.,TGTGCCAGCAGTTTGGTAGCACTGGACCAAGAGACCCAGTACTTC,CASSLVALDQETQYF
TRBJ2-5,TRBV6-8,large,TRBD2,TGTGCCAGCAGTCCCTCCCGAACTAGCGATCAAGAGACCCAGTACTTC,CASSPSRTSDQETQYF